A single sample gave rise to the 11 T cell receptor beta chains below, sequenced in a study of CD8 T cells in ankylosing spondylitis. Via MiXCR, TCRdb re-called the 5' RACE reads, giving one row per CDR3 protein. The sample has around 250,000 distinct CDR3 sequences, roughly 32% seen once; the top ten hold 3.5% to 4.5%. The material sequenced was blood, either unsorted or a sorted T cell fraction (not recorded which). Receptors originate from a male donor with ankylosing spondylitis or in good health (not recorded which).

This clonotype was counted ten times or more. The chain links TRBV7-7 to TRBJ2-5; D is unresolved. The length of the CDR3 is 14 residues. V gave up 1 base and J gave up 0 bases, with 6 bases separating them. Germline V lookup: CDR1 SSHAT, CDR2 FNYEAQ (reference sequence). The CDR3 nucleotides read TGTGCCAGCAGCTTAGGTGCCGACCAAGAGACCCAGTACTTC. The encoded protein is CASSLGADQETQYF. The full variable domain, in which reference TRBV7-7 and TRBJ2-5 provide the parts outside the CDR3, is GAGVSQSPRYKVTKRGQDVTLRCDPISSHATLYWYQQALGQGPEFLTYFNYEAQPDKSGLPSDRFSAERPEGSISTLTIQRTEQRDSAMYRCASSLGADQETQYFGPGTRLLVL.

The V gene is TRBV29-1, the J gene TRBJ1-1; 9 nucleotides agree with TRBD1. In germline, CDR1 is SQVTM, CDR2 ANQGSEA. The length of the CDR3 is 9 residues. J gave up 14 bases and V 3 bases, and 1 base lay outside the gene matches. The CDR3 here is CSVETGGFF. CDR3 nucleotides: TGCAGCGTTGAGACAGGGGGGTTCTTT.

The chain has TRBV28 and TRBJ2-3; 9 bases map to TRBD2. This CDR3 is built from 22 residues. Per the germline V gene, CDR1 is MDHEN and CDR2 is SYDVKM. V shed 2 bases and J 2 bases; nucleotides not matched to a gene: 23. In nucleotides, the CDR3 is TGTGCCAGCAGTTTAACCACGCAGGGGGTTCAGCTAGCGGGACTCCTCACAGATACGCAGTATTTT. It encodes CASSLTTQGVQLAGLLTDTQYF. Full variable domain (missing parts from reference TRBV28 and TRBJ2-3): DVKVTQSSRYLVKRTGEKVFLECVQDMDHENMFWYRQDPGLGLRLIYFSYDVKMKEKGDIPEGYSVSREKKERFSLILESASTNQTSMYLCASSLTTQGVQLAGLLTDTQYFGPGTRLTVL.

The V and J genes are TRBV19 and TRBJ2-1; TRBD2 aligns across 8 bases. Germline values: CDR1 LNHDA, CDR2 SQIVND (reference sequence). J lost 5 bases, V lost 1 base, and 4 bases had no gene match. The CDR3 is 15 amino acids. CDR3 in amino acids: CASSIGGGYNNEQFF. For the CDR3, the DNA is TGTGCCAGTAGTATAGGCGGGGGGTACAACAATGAGCAGTTCTTC.

The V call is TRBV29-1, the J call TRBJ2-7, with D hard to call. There are 13 residues in the CDR3. The ends were cut back, 0 bases at V and 3 bases at J, with 9 bases in the middle. The germline gives CDR1 SQVTM, CDR2 ANQGSEA. CDR3 in amino acids: CSVEDLRGYEQYF. CDR3 nucleotides: TGCAGCGTTGAAGACCTAAGAGGCTACGAGCAGTACTTC.

This clonotype showed up just once. This CDR3 reads CASSGGTGKTYEQYF. The CDR3 bases are TGTGCCAGCAGCGGAGGGACAGGGAAAACCTACGAGCAGTACTTC. The chain uses TRBV7-9 and TRBJ2-7; 9 bases map to TRBD1. After removal of 5 bases from V and 2 bases from J, the junction contained 7 bases not matched to a gene. There are 15 residues in the CDR3. Germline V gene lookup returns CDR1 SEHNR and CDR2 FQNEAQ (reference sequence).

The CDR3, as DNA: TGCAGTGCGAAGCGGGGGTCAGAGACCCAGTACTTC. Translation gives CSAKRGSETQYF. This chain joins TRBV20-1 and TRBJ2-5; 8 bases are a match to TRBD2. The CDR3 extends over 12 amino acids. The germline gives CDR1 DFQATT, CDR2 SNEGSKA (reference sequence). The V gene end was trimmed by 6 bases and the J gene end by 4 bases; junction bases not matched to a gene: 4.

V gene TRBV20-1 combines with J gene TRBJ2-2; D remains ambiguous. The CDR3 extends over 13 amino acids. Germline V CDR1 and CDR2: DFQATT, SNEGSKA (reference sequence). Trimming removed 3 bases at V and 0 bases at J, with 5 bases between. The CDR3 sequence: CSASIANTGELFF. The CDR3 DNA reads TGCAGTGCTAGTATCGCGAACACCGGGGAGCTGTTTTTT.

The CDR3 reads CASSWGFSTDTQYF. As DNA, the CDR3 is TGCGCCAGCAGCTGGGGGTTTAGCACAGATACGCAGTATTTT. The chain employs TRBV4-1 and TRBJ2-3; D possibly matches TRBD1 or TRBD2 (5 bases each). This CDR3 spans 14 amino acids. V lost 5 bases, J lost 0 bases, and 9 bases lay in between. Germline CDR1 reads MGHRA; CDR2 reads YSYEKL.

The chain carries TRBV28 and TRBJ2-5; the D is unclear. CDR3 length equals 13 residues. The V gene lost 5 bases and the J gene lost 1 base, with 8 bases spanning the gap. Germline V CDR1 and CDR2: MDHEN, SYDVKM. The CDR3 spells CASSPPGQETQYF. For the CDR3, the DNA is TGTGCCAGCAGTCCGCCGGGCCAAGAGACCCAGTACTTC.

This clonotype was seen a few times. The genes are TRBV7-2 and TRBJ2-3; 8 positions agree with TRBD2. V trimming: 3 bases; J trimming: 5 bases; junction bases outside the gene matches: 4. There are 14 residues in the CDR3. The V gene's germline CDR1 is SGHTA and CDR2 FQGNSA. CDR3 sequence reads: CASSLRGAKDTQYF. Written as DNA, the CDR3 is TGTGCCAGCAGCTTGCGGGGGGCTAAAGATACGCAGTATTTT. Looking up the rest from reference TRBV7-2 and TRBJ2-3 gives the full variable domain: GAGVSQSPSNKVTEKGKDVELRCDPISGHTALYWYRQSLGQGLEFLIYFQGNSAPDKSGLPSDRFSAERTGGSVSTLTIQRTQQEDSAVYLCASSLRGAKDTQYFGPGTRLTVL.